Below, 31 T cell receptor beta chains from the same sample are listed, as sequenced in a study of blood T cell repertoires in COVID-19. The repertoire was sequenced with immunoSEQ multiplex PCR; TCRdb's copy has only in-frame clones and lacks some. The profile covers approximately 150,000 clones, with about nine tenths appearing a single time and over 0.85% taken by the ten largest. Input material: peripheral blood. The source of these receptors is a woman aged 45-60 years with acute or convalescent COVID-19.

This clone was observed once. V and J are TRBV7-8 and TRBJ2-7, with 10 bases matching TRBD1. The germline gives CDR1 SGHVS, CDR2 FQNEAQ. The ends lost 3 bases at V and 3 bases at J; junction bases unmatched: 2. This CDR3 region has 14 residues. In DNA form, the CDR3 reads TGTGCCAGCAGCTTGACAGGGGGCGGCTACGAGCAGTACTTC. Translating gives CASSLTGGGYEQYF.

The CDR3 region is CASSHIGGWTEAFF. The CDR3 DNA reads TGTGCCAGCAGCCACATTGGAGGTTGGACTGAAGCTTTCTTT. V is TRBV11-1 and J is TRBJ1-1; D not resolved. The V gene lost 5 bases and the J gene lost 5 bases, with 15 bases spanning the gap. Germline V CDR1 and CDR2: SGHAT, FQDESV (reference sequence). CDR3 length equals 14 residues.

The J gene is TRBJ2-4, the V gene TRBV30; weak D call: TRBD1 (6 bases). The CDR3 has 16 residues. V lost 1 base and J lost 1, with 14 bases in between. Looked up from germline, CDR1 is GTSNPN and CDR2 is SVGIG (reference sequence). The chain's CDR3 is CAWSEGRGLAKNIQYF. CDR3 DNA: TGTGCCTGGAGTGAGGGCAGGGGTCTGGCCAAAAACATTCAGTACTTC.

This clone was seen only a few times. V and J are TRBV19 and TRBJ1-5; D is undetermined. Germline CDR1 and CDR2: LNHDA and SQIVND (reference sequence). Trimming took off 3 bases at V and 4 bases at J, with 4 bases between the two ends. The length of the CDR3 is 12 residues. CDR3: CASSISNQPQHF. The CDR3 DNA follows: TGTGCCAGTAGTATTAGTAATCAGCCCCAGCATTTT.

The chain couples TRBV19 to TRBJ2-1; 10 nucleotides agree with TRBD2. Germline CDR1 reads LNHDA; CDR2 reads SQIVND (reference sequence). Trimming took 1 base from V and 8 from J; bases not matched to a gene: 5. This CDR3 comprises 15 residues. The CDR3 region has the DNA TGTGCCAGTAGTATAGGAGCGGGAGGGCCGGATGAGCAGTTCTTC. Translating gives CASSIGAGGPDEQFF.

The J gene is TRBJ1-5, the V gene TRBV19, with 8 bases that match TRBD1. Germline assignment: CDR1 LNHDA and CDR2 SQIVND (reference sequence). With 9 bases clipped from V and 3 bases from J, the junction kept 4 bases outside the gene matches. CDR3 length: 13 residues. The CDR3 region has the DNA TGTGCCAGCTCGACAGGGGTCAATCAGCCCCAGCATTTT. This sequence encodes CASSTGVNQPQHF.

This clone was observed a single time. V usage is TRBV4-2 and J usage is TRBJ2-4, with 8 bases fitting TRBD2. J gave up 8 bases and V 0 bases, and 12 bases lay outside the gene matches. Germline CDR1 LGHNA, CDR2 YNFKEQ. CDR3 length: 17 amino acids. CDR3 bases: TGTGCCAGCAGCCAAGAAAGGCCAAGCGGGGGAGAGTACATTCAGTACTTC. Amino acid sequence: CASSQERPSGGEYIQYF.

CDR3 sequence reads: CASGLVLGTTSNSPLHF. In DNA form, the CDR3 reads TGTGCTAGTGGTTTGGTACTAGGGACAACTTCTAATTCACCCCTCCACTTT. This rearrangement joins TRBV12-5 to TRBJ1-6; D may be TRBD1 (6 bases). The germline V gene has CDR1 LGHNT and CDR2 FRNRAP. The CDR3 totals 17 residues. V lost 0 bases, J lost 6 bases, and 15 bases lay in between.

This clone was found a few times. V and J are TRBV29-1 and TRBJ1-4; D ambiguous. The germline V gene encodes CDR1 SQVTM and CDR2 ANQGSEA. This CDR3 has 11 amino acids. Trimming took 4 bases from V and 7 from J, leaving 7 bases between them. CDR3 sequence reads: CSVARGEKLFF. CDR3 in DNA: TGCAGCGTTGCTCGGGGTGAAAAACTGTTTTTT.

The J gene is TRBJ2-7, the V gene TRBV19; the match to TRBD2 covers 7 bases. The CDR3 totals 15 residues. CDR1 LNHDA and CDR2 SQIVND come from the germline V gene (reference sequence). After removal of 3 bases from V and 3 bases from J, the junction contained 8 bases not matched to a gene. The CDR3 sequence is CASSIGAGRVYEQYF. The CDR3 DNA sequence: TGTGCCAGTAGTATTGGAGCGGGGAGAGTCTACGAGCAGTACTTC. The variable domain in full, with the rest retrieved from reference TRBV19 and TRBJ2-7, is DGGITQSPKYLFRKEGQNVTLSCEQNLNHDAMYWYRQDPGQGLRLIYYSQIVNDFQKGDIAEGYSVSREKKESFPLTVTSAQKNPTAFYLCASSIGAGRVYEQYFGPGTRLTVT.

The chain couples TRBV3-1 (or the pseudogene TRBV3-2) to TRBJ2-5; D might be TRBD2 (5 bases). CDR1 is LGHDT and CDR2 is YNNKEL in the germline V gene (reference sequence). Trimming cost V 1 base and J 5 bases, with 11 bases left between them. The CDR3 loop spans 14 amino acids. The chain's CDR3 is CASSQVRRGETQYF. The CDR3 DNA reads TGTGCCAGCAGCCAAGTCCGACGAGGGGAGACCCAGTACTTC.

The chain is built from TRBV2 and TRBJ2-2; D is unclear. CDR1 and CDR2 (germline): SNHLY, FYNNEI. The CDR3 has 13 amino acids. Trimming took off 4 bases at V and 4 bases at J, with 7 bases between the two ends. The CDR3 DNA is TGTGCCAGCAGTGGCCCCGGCACCGGGGAGCTGTTTTTT. It encodes CASSGPGTGELFF.

This clone is labeled medium-sized. V usage is TRBV7-9 and J usage is TRBJ1-6; D is ambiguous. The CDR3 contains 14 residues. Trimming left V 5 bases short and J 9 bases short, with 14 bases between. The germline CDR1 and CDR2 sequences are SEHNR and FQNEAQ (reference sequence). CDR3 coding DNA: TGTGCCAGCAGCGAGGATAGCCCGGCTTCACCCCTCCACTTT. Amino acids: CASSEDSPASPLHF.

This clone was found once. The rearrangement uses TRBV5-1 and TRBJ1-2; D perhaps matches TRBD1 (6 bases). V lost 1 base and J 2 bases, leaving 18 bases between the germline ends. There are 17 residues in the CDR3. Germline V lookup: CDR1 SGHRS, CDR2 YFSETQ. CDR3 sequence: CASSLPQGQPLNYGYTF. For the CDR3, the DNA is TGCGCCAGCAGCTTGCCCCAAGGACAGCCGCTAAACTATGGCTACACCTTC.

The rearrangement links TRBV7-3 to TRBJ2-2; 7 nucleotides match TRBD2. V lost 5 bases and J lost 3; bases outside the gene matches: 9. The V gene's germline CDR1 is SGHTA and CDR2 FQGTGA. CDR3 length equals 16 residues. CDR3: CASSPRGLPYTGELFF. CDR3 bases: TGTGCCAGCAGCCCCCGGGGACTACCCTACACCGGGGAGCTGTTTTTT.

The V gene is TRBV24-1, the J gene TRBJ1-5; D gene unclear. Germline V gene sequence: CDR1 KGHDR, CDR2 SFDVKD. Trimming pared 4 bases from V and 9 bases from J, leaving 9 bases between. The CDR3 has 12 amino acids. CDR3 DNA sequence: TGTGCCACCAGTGACGGAGTCTCGCCCCAGCATTTT. Protein product: CATSDGVSPQHF.

The chain has TRBV5-1 and TRBJ2-1; the match to TRBD1 covers 8 bases. Germline-derived CDR1 and CDR2 are SGHRS and YFSETQ. The trim removed 1 base at V and 6 bases at J, leaving 9 bases unmatched. CDR3 length: 16 residues. In DNA, the CDR3 is TGCGCCAGCAGCTTGCCGACAGGGGTTAATTTCAATGAGCAGTTCTTC. Encoded protein: CASSLPTGVNFNEQFF.

This chain uses TRBV2 with TRBJ1-4, with D perhaps matching TRBD1 (5 bases). This CDR3 spans 13 amino acids. Trimming removed 8 bases at V and 6 bases at J, with 13 bases between. Germline CDR1 and CDR2: SNHLY and FYNNEI. In nucleotides, the CDR3 is TGTGCCAGCCGTGCGGACAAGTATGAAAAACTGTTTTTT. Encoded protein: CASRADKYEKLFF.

The chain is built from TRBV7-2 and TRBJ2-3; 7 bases are shared with TRBD2. The V segment lost 2 bases and the J segment 0 bases; nucleotides outside the gene matches: 5. Germline V lookup: CDR1 SGHTA, CDR2 FQGNSA. The CDR3 is 16 residues long. This CDR3 reads CASSLRVGGSTDTQYF. CDR3 coding DNA: TGTGCCAGCAGCTTAAGAGTGGGGGGGAGCACAGATACGCAGTATTTT.

The chain recombines TRBV7-3 with TRBJ2-6, with D perhaps TRBD2 (5 bases). V was pared by 4 bases and J by 0 bases, with 16 bases between. This CDR3 region has 18 residues. Germline lookup yields CDR1 SGHTA and CDR2 FQGTGA. CDR3 residues: CASSSTPFRDSGANVLTF. In DNA form, the CDR3 reads TGTGCCAGCAGCTCCACCCCCTTCCGGGACTCTGGGGCCAACGTCCTGACTTTC.

V is TRBV7-9 and J is TRBJ2-2; D not resolved. The ends were cut back, 5 bases at V and 6 bases at J, with 10 bases in the middle. This CDR3 has 13 amino acids. Germline lookup yields CDR1 SEHNR and CDR2 FQNEAQ (reference sequence). CDR3 in DNA: TGTGCCAGCAGCCACAGTGAGTCCGGGGAGCTGTTTTTT. The encoded protein is CASSHSESGELFF.

The J gene is TRBJ1-1, the V gene TRBV7-3; TRBD1 aligns across 9 bases. The CDR3 is 15 residues long. The germline V gene has CDR1 SGHTA and CDR2 FQGTGA. Trimming at V came to 1 base and at J to 4 bases, leaving 4 bases not matched to a gene. The CDR3, as DNA: TGTGCCAGCAGCTTAAGTTTGACAGGGGGCACTGAAGCTTTCTTT. Protein: CASSLSLTGGTEAFF. The variable domain in full, completed from reference TRBV7-3 and TRBJ1-1, reads GAGVSQTPSNKVTEKGKYVELRCDPISGHTALYWYRQSLGQGPEFLIYFQGTGAADDSGLPNDRFFAVRPEGSVSTLKIQRTERGDSAVYLCASSLSLTGGTEAFFGQGTRLTVV.

The chain couples TRBV11-2 to TRBJ2-7, with a weak D call TRBD1 (5 bases). V was trimmed by 3 bases and J by 5 bases, leaving 11 bases between them. Germline-derived CDR1 and CDR2 are SGHAT and FQNNGV. The CDR3 is 13 amino acids. The CDR3 nucleotides read TGTGCCAGCAGCTTCGGCAGGGCCCACGAGCAGTACTTC. Translated: CASSFGRAHEQYF.

The CDR3 protein is CASSLGAREKNTEAFF. Here the CDR3 DNA reads TGTGCCAGCAGCTTAGGTGCGAGGGAAAAGAACACTGAAGCTTTCTTT. The chain recombines TRBV11-3 with TRBJ1-1; D uncertain. The CDR3 has 16 residues. Looked up from germline, CDR1 is SGHNT and CDR2 is YENEEA. The V end was cut by 1 base, the J end by 1 base, with 13 bases between.

The chain uses TRBV9 and TRBJ1-2; D remains ambiguous. Germline values: CDR1 SGDLS, CDR2 YYNGEE. V was pared by 0 bases and J by 6 bases, with 15 bases between. There are 15 residues in the CDR3. CDR3: CASSVGDVSGDGYTF. CDR3 nucleotide sequence: TGTGCCAGCAGCGTAGGCGACGTGAGCGGGGATGGCTACACCTTC.

The V call is TRBV27, the J call TRBJ2-7; TRBD2 matches at 16 bases. This CDR3 region has 18 residues. CDR1 is MNHEY, CDR2 SMNVEV, per germline (reference sequence). V lost 5 bases to trimming and J lost 2 bases; unmatched junction nucleotides: 9. CDR3 bases: TGTGCCAGCAGTCCCCCGGGACTAGCGGGAGGGAGTGCCTACGAGCAGTACTTC. This translates into CASSPPGLAGGSAYEQYF.

The table lists this clone with a count of one. Written as DNA, the CDR3 is TGTGCCAGCAGCCCTGACAGGGGGCTGACGAGCTCTGGAAACACCATATATTTT. It specifies CASSPDRGLTSSGNTIYF. The chain is built from TRBV5-6 and TRBJ1-3, with 10 bases aligning to TRBD1. This CDR3 comprises 18 residues. V shed 4 bases and J 0 bases; nucleotides not matched to a gene: 10. CDR1 and CDR2 (germline): SGHDT, YYEEEE.

The V and J genes are TRBV19 and TRBJ2-2, with 9 bases that match TRBD1. This CDR3 has 16 residues. Per germline, CDR1 LNHDA and CDR2 SQIVND (reference sequence). Germline trimming cut 2 bases from V and 4 bases from J; bases unmatched to any gene: 5. In nucleotides, the CDR3 is TGTGCCAGTAGTATAACCGGACAGGGGATCACCGGGGAGCTGTTTTTT. Protein product: CASSITGQGITGELFF.

The rearrangement uses TRBV30 and TRBJ1-2, with 7 bases identical to TRBD1. Trimming cost V 3 bases and J 9 bases; bases outside gene matches: 13. The germline V gene encodes CDR1 GTSNPN and CDR2 SVGIG (reference sequence). The CDR3 length is 14 residues. CDR3 protein: CAWSTRQGDVRYTF. CDR3 nucleotides: TGTGCCTGGAGCACACGACAGGGCGACGTGCGCTACACCTTC.

The chain carries TRBV27 and TRBJ2-7; a possible D gene is TRBD2 (5 bases). From germline, CDR1 is MNHEY and CDR2 SMNVEV (reference sequence). V dropped 3 bases and J dropped 2 bases, with 8 bases sitting between them. The CDR3 contains 13 residues. The CDR3 DNA sequence: TGTGCCAGCAGTTTTGAGGGCCCCTACGAGCAGTACTTC. It encodes CASSFEGPYEQYF.

V usage is TRBV27 and J usage is TRBJ2-1, with 9 bases matching TRBD2. Germline-derived CDR1 and CDR2 are MNHEY and SMNVEV (reference sequence). Trimming cost V 5 bases and J 0 bases; bases outside gene matches: 11. The CDR3 covers 18 residues. The CDR3 region has the DNA TGTGCCAGCAGTCCGACCCGGACTAGCGCTACCTCCTACAATGAGCAGTTCTTC. It codes for CASSPTRTSATSYNEQFF.